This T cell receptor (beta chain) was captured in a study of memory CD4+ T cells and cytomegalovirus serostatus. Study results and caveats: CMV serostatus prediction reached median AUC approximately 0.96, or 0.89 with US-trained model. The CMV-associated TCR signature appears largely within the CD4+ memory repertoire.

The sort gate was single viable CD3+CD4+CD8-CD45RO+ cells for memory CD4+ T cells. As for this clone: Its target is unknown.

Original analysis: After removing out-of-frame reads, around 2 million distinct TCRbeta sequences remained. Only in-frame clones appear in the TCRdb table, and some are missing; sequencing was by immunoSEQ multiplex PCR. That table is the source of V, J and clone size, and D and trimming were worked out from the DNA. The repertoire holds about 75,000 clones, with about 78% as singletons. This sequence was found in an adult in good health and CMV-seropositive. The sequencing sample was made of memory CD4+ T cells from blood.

The CDR3 here is CASSLANSLQGQNYGYTF. In nucleotides, the CDR3 is TGCGCCAGCAGCTTGGCAAATTCGCTCCAGGGACAGAACTATGGCTACACCTTC. The rearrangement uses TRBV5-1 and TRBJ1-2, with 7 nucleotides matching TRBD1. V lost 0 bases and J lost 2; bases outside the gene matches: 13. Germline CDR1 and CDR2: SGHRS and YFSETQ. The CDR3 has 18 amino acids.